The 5 T cell receptor beta chains reported below all come from one sample, sequenced in a study of circulating and synovial CD4+ cells in juvenile arthritis. The protocol was immunoSEQ multiplex PCR, while the TCRdb copy is restricted to in-frame clones and leaves out a portion. This table holds about 34,000 clones, roughly 95% found once. Sequencing was carried out using CD4+ T cells from blood. The receptors were gathered from a human donor with juvenile idiopathic arthritis.

CDR3 protein: CASSNPGSDTQYF. In nucleotides, the CDR3 is TGTGCCAGCAGCAACCCCGGGTCAGATACGCAGTATTTT. The V call is TRBV7-2, the J call TRBJ2-3; D call uncertain. The CDR3 runs 13 residues. Trimming took 5 bases from V and 4 from J, leaving 10 bases between them. Germline CDR1 is SGHTA and CDR2 is FQGNSA.

The rearrangement joins TRBV5-1 to TRBJ2-7; tentative D call: TRBD1 (6 bases). Trimming removed 4 bases at V and 0 bases at J, with 14 bases between. Germline CDR1 reads SGHRS; CDR2 reads YFSETQ. CDR3 length equals 15 residues. CDR3 amino acids: CASSIGQPGSYEQYF. The CDR3 nucleotides are TGCGCCAGCAGCATCGGACAGCCCGGCTCCTACGAGCAGTACTTC.

The V gene is TRBV27, the J gene TRBJ2-5, with D possibly matching TRBD1 (6 bases). The CDR3 spans 13 residues. V was pared by 6 bases and J by 3 bases, with 11 bases between. Germline V gives CDR1 MNHEY, CDR2 SMNVEV (reference sequence). In DNA, the CDR3 is TGTGCCAGCAGCGTACAGGGTAAAGAGACCCAGTACTTC. Translation: CASSVQGKETQYF.

This chain links TRBV4-3 with TRBJ2-1; TRBD2 agrees at 13 bases. CDR1 is LGHNA, CDR2 YSLEER, per germline. Losses at the gene ends were 1 base for V and 0 bases for J; bases not matched to a gene: 12. CDR3 size: 21 residues. The CDR3 protein is CASSQALLAGGPRFSYNEQFF. The CDR3, as DNA: TGCGCCAGCAGCCAAGCCCTACTAGCGGGGGGGCCCCGGTTCTCCTACAATGAGCAGTTCTTC.

This chain uses TRBV28 with TRBJ1-4, with 7 bases matching TRBD1. Germline loops: CDR1 MDHEN, CDR2 SYDVKM. The CDR3 is made up of 16 amino acids. Trimming took 6 bases from V and 3 from J; bases not matched to a gene: 10. The CDR3 DNA sequence: TGTGCCAGCAGGAATACAGGGGCCGTAGCTAATGAAAAACTGTTTTTT. Encoded protein: CASRNTGAVANEKLFF. Variable domain in full (rest from reference TRBV28 and TRBJ1-4): DVKVTQSSRYLVKRTGEKVFLECVQDMDHENMFWYRQDPGLGLRLIYFSYDVKMKEKGDIPEGYSVSREKKERFSLILESASTNQTSMYLCASRNTGAVANEKLFFGSGTQLSVL.